Included here is one T cell receptor (beta chain) sequence, with context. The clone's antigen remains unknown. Qualities for individual bases were not recorded, and no much larger clone is one base off. The approximately 41 donors, aged about 6 to 95 years, were systemically healthy Caucasian individuals from Russia. Each donor gave approximately 9.4 milliliters of peripheral blood, drawn into EDTA-treated Vacutainer tubes. Ficoll-Paque density-gradient centrifugation was used to isolate PBMCs, with at least 6 million obtained per sample. Total RNA, at least 5.5 micrograms per sample, was extracted from PBMCs with Trizol reagent. Naive CD45RAhigh/CD27high T cell percentages were measured by flow cytometry on a PBMC aliquot from every donor. The data belong to a study of blood T cells in healthy people across ages (dated by TCRdb to 2014 to 2015). Describing the broader study: In model experiments, template switching captured roughly one uniquely barcoded TCR beta cDNA molecule for every two T cells. Two additional independent replicas of 1 million unique cDNA reads from the same blood draw were analyzed for two donors (one aged 18 to 30 and one aged 80 or older). The donors were divided into four age groups: young (average around 16 years), middle-aged (about 40), aged (approximately 62) and long-lived (roughly 86). To avoid experimental bias, donors of different ages were distributed randomly across sequencing lanes. To track age-related changes in TCR beta repertoire diversity, the study relied on deep sequencing normalized with unique cDNA molecular identifiers.

The method behind the library was 5' RACE. For sequencing, an Illumina HiSeq 2500 was employed. The second PCR ran for roughly 7 to 12 cycles and used a J-beta primer mix along with a sample-barcoded 5' primer. A template-switch 5' adaptor carrying 12 random nucleotides introduced a unique molecular identifier onto each TCR beta cDNA molecule. Each sample yielded at least 3 million CDR3-containing paired-end reads. First-strand cDNA was synthesized from all RNA with the Mint cDNA synthesis kit, primed by a TRBC-specific oligonucleotide. After uracil-DNA glycosylase treatment, a first 18-cycle PCR used universal primers M1SS and BC2_uni_R on all cDNA. For the original study's pipeline: Each sample was normalized by randomly selecting 1 million high-quality reads, each carrying a distinct molecular identifier. Instead of being binned into consensus sequences, reads that shared molecular identifiers were thrown out. MiTCR, with a Q25 quality threshold and the strictest error-elimination algorithm, was used for CDR3 identification, clonotype clustering and error correction. Lower-bound total TCR beta diversity was estimated with a nonparametric unseen species model using Euler transformation. TCRdb trimmed the raw reads at Q25, called clones with MiXCR and kept productive beta chains. Each CDR3 protein gets just one entry, which takes the most common genes and DNA from the rows behind it. TCRdb, not the authors, supplied the V and J calls. The sample has 1,500,000 or so distinct CDR3 sequences on record, 35% to 45% of them singletons. The ten largest clones represent less than 5% of the sample.

From its cysteine to its phenylalanine, the CDR3 spans 11 amino acids. The read is trimmed to its CDR3 DNA, 33 bases read in frame from base 1. The germline V gene gives CDR1 as KGHDR and CDR2 as SFDVKD. Trimming at the junction amounts to 7 bases on V and 8 bases on J, and the germline ends lie 10 bases apart. The paper as a whole reports these results and caveats: A strong correlation was found between observed TCR beta diversity and the percentage of naive T cells measured by flow cytometry. Total diversity estimates from one million sequenced T cells were considered lower bounds and underestimates. The CMV infection status of donors was not known, potentially confounding age-related changes in expanded clonotypes. Observed TCR beta diversity per million T cells fell roughly linearly with age, and a significant reduction was already apparent by age approximately 41. Compared with the aged group, the long-lived group had more naive CD4+ T cells, fewer expanded clones and increased TCR diversity, suggesting age selection. Bulk unsorted PBMC profiling prevented conclusive comparison of naive and antigen-experienced compartments.

The sequence links TRBV24-1 to TRBJ1-2; 5 matching bases give a weak D call of TRBD1. What was sequenced was blood. The clonotype comes from a woman aged 18-35 years in good health. This receptor has the CDR3 CATRQGDGYTF. The sequenced DNA is TGTGCCACCAGGCAGGGTGACGGCTACACCTTC.